This TCR beta chain is drawn from a study of cytomegalovirus exposure and HLA in healthy donors. Study outcomes and limitations: Associated with cytomegalovirus, according to the listing, were some 180 TCR beta chains. Three CMV-associated chains were confirmed in vitro to be specific for CMV antigens.

This CDR3 is 12 amino acids long. V lost 9 bases and J lost 3; bases outside the gene matches: 4. CDR1 and CDR2 from the germline V gene are KGHSH and LQKENI. Notes on this clone: As yet, its antigen is unknown.

The protocol was immunoSEQ multiplex PCR, while the TCRdb copy is restricted to in-frame clones and leaves out a portion. Of approximately 140,000 clones in the sample, roughly 86% were seen once. The TCR comes from a woman aged 30 to 39 in good health and CMV-seronegative. The chain links TRBV18 to TRBJ2-7, with 8 bases lining up with TRBD2. Specimen: PBMCs. Here the CDR3 reads CASRGGLYEQYF. The DNA for the CDR3 is TGTGCCAGTCGGGGGGGCCTCTACGAGCAGTACTTC.